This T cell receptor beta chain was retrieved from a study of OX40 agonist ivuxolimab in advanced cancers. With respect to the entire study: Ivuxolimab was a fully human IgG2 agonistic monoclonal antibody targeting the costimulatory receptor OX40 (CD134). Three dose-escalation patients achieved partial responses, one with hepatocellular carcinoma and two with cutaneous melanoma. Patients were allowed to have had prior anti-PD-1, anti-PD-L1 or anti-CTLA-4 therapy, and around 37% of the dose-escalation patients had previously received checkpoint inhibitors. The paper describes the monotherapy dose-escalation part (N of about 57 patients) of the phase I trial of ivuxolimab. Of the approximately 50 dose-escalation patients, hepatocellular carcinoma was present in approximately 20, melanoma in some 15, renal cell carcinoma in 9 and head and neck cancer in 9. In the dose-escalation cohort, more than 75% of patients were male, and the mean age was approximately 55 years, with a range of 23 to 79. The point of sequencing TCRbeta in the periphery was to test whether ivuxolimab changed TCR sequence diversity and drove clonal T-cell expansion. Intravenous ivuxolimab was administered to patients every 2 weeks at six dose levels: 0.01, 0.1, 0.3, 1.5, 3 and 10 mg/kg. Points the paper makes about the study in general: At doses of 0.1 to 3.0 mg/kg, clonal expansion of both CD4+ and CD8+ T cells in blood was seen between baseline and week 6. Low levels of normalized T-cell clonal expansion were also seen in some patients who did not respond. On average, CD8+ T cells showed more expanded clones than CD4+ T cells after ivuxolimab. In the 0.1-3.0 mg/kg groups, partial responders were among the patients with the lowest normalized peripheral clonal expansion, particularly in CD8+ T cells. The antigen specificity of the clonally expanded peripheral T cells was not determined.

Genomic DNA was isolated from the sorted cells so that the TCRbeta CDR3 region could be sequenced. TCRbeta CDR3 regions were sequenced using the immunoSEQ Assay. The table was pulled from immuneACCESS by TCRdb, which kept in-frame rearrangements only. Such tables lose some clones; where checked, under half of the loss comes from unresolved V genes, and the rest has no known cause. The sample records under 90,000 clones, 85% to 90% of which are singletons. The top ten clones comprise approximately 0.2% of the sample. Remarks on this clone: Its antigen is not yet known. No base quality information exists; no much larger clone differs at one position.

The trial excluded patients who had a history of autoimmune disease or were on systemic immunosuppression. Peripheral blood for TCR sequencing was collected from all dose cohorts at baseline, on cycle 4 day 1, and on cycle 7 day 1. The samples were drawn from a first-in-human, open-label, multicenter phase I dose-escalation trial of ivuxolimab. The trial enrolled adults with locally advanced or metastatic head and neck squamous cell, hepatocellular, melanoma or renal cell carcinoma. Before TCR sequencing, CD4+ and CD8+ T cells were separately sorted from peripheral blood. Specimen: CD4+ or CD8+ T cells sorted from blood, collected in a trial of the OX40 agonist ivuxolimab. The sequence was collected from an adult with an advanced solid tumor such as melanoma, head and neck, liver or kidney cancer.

CDR3 protein: CSASKDRAAGNEQFF. The DNA sequence is as follows: TGCAGCGCCTCGAAGGACAGGGCGGCCGGGAATGAGCAGTTCTTC. The chain employs TRBV29-1 and TRBJ2-1, with TRBD1 identical over 8 junction bases. The germline V gene encodes CDR1 SQVTM and CDR2 ANQGSEA. From the cysteine through the phenylalanine, the CDR3 covers 15 amino acids. CDR3 DNA only is kept here, 45 bases in frame from base 1. Trimmed from V: 7 bases; trimmed from J: 7 bases; junction bases lacking a gene match: 15.